The TCR beta chain described here comes from a study of cytomegalovirus exposure and HLA in healthy donors. For the study at large: Earlier, 180 million or so T cells were analyzed, and fewer than 120 million unique TCR beta sequences were found among them. Regarding the study as a whole: Later findings reportedly placed an Asian-associated ancestry cluster below the roughly 690-donor mean for N-insertions.

The PCR had 60 Vbeta and 13 Jbeta primers. The method was immunoSEQ multiplex PCR; TCRdb's version includes in-frame clones alone and lacks a portion of them. This table has around 180,000 clones, 70% to 85% appearing once. Concerning this clone: Its antigen remains unknown.

Germline lookup yields CDR1 WNHNN and CDR2 SYGVQD (reference sequence). CDR3 size: 17 residues. Trimming pared 0 bases from V and 1 base from J, leaving 14 bases between. The source is a man younger than 35 in good health and CMV-seronegative. Sample: PBMCs. This chain links TRBV10-1 with TRBJ2-3; D is unresolved. CDR3: CASSESSWRWGTDTQYF. CDR3 nucleotides: TGCGCCAGCAGTGAGTCATCGTGGCGGTGGGGCACAGATACGCAGTATTTT.